This TCR beta chain appears in the sequencing data of a study of cytotoxic CD8 clonotypes in ibrutinib-treated CLL. Study-level points and caveats: An increase in clonality occurred at ibrutinib response, followed by a return toward baseline at progression.

About 2 micrograms of genomic DNA (from cryopreserved PBMCs) were used for TCR beta libraries. Here immunoSEQ multiplex PCR was the method, and the copy in TCRdb shows in-frame clones only, minus some. The data show 58,000 or so clones, 45% to 60% seen once. Details on this clone: The antigen is not known.

The CDR3 contains 15 residues. The germline V gene has CDR1 SGHVS and CDR2 FQNEAQ. V dropped 4 bases and J dropped 6; count of bases not matched to a gene: 7. J is TRBJ2-2 and V is TRBV7-8; TRBD2 agrees at 8 bases. This TCR came from a human donor with chronic lymphocytic leukemia. The sequencing here drew on PBMCs, taken after 12 months of ibrutinib treatment. Here the CDR3 reads CASSSAGTRSGELFF. In DNA, the CDR3 is TGTGCCAGCAGCTCCGCCGGGACTAGATCCGGGGAGCTGTTTTTT.